This TCR beta chain was identified during a study of T cell responses to AZD1222 COVID-19 vaccine (dated by TCRdb to about 2021). Some background on the complete study: Because spike-specific TCR depth and breadth did not differ between the two schedules, AZD1222 recipients who got a second dose at roughly 4 weeks were pooled with those who got a second dose at roughly 12 weeks. A total of over 230 trial participants underwent TCR sequencing, of whom 200 to 220 had received two doses of AZD1222 and around 25 had received two doses of the MenACWY control vaccine. Trial participants were enrolled by age into subgroups of 18-55, 56-69 and 70-plus years, and about 150, 27 and 61 TCR-sequenced participants, respectively, were included in these subgroups.

The study at large found these results: A significant rise in spike-specific TCR breadth and depth was observed after two AZD1222 doses relative to day 0 and relative to MenACWY recipients. In the small 56-69-year group, the increase in depth fell short of significance, most likely because of low power. Reportedly, close to half of the unique spike-specific TCRs recognized epitopes lying outside the regions that are mutated in the B.1.351 and B.1.1.7 variants. Conclusions about previously exposed vaccinees are limited because only 6 or 7 AZD1222 recipients were SARS-CoV-2 seropositive at baseline. The vaccine-associated CD4 TCRs covered the entire spike protein, and the dominant responses fell in regions 160-218 and 743-854. Participants were mostly white British and included more females than males, and it was suggested by the authors that clonal diversity may have been underestimated. No day 14 peak-response samples were available, so repertoires were characterized only after the peak T cell response.

The CDR3 runs 19 residues from the cysteine to the phenylalanine. The sequence is cut down to CDR3 DNA, 57 bases in frame from base 1. At the junction V is shortened by 0 bases and J by 3 bases; bases outside the gene matches: 15. CDR1 and CDR2, looked up from the germline V gene, are LGHNA and YSLEER. The sample's time point label, decoded: baseline before first vaccination. The vaccinee samples were drawn from two UK trials, COV001 and COV002, one of which was a single-blind randomized controlled phase 2/3 trial testing AZD1222 (ChAdOx1 nCoV-19) in healthy adults. Trial participant PBMC samples were collected at day 0 and day 28 after the second dose for TCRbeta chain sequencing. Note on this clone: There is no known antigen for this receptor. Nothing much larger sits one base from this clone, and base qualities are not available.

The CDR3 regions of human TCRbeta chains were analyzed by immunosequencing. Per the source publication's procedure: TCRs in the repertoires were compared against a reference library of SARS-CoV-2-specific TCRs that had been generated with the MIRA antigen-specificity platform. Breadth was defined as the fraction of unique TCRs that were SARS-CoV-2-associated. Depth was defined as the fraction of total T cells that were SARS-CoV-2-associated. Using the MIRA data, each spike-specific TCR was mapped to the spike region that the TCR reacts to and placed in a CD4 or CD8 class. Log10-transformed breadth and depth values were compared by one-way ANOVA with Sidak's multiple comparisons tests. TCRdb provides this immuneACCESS table in a form limited to in-frame rearrangements. Some clones are lacking; in checked studies, under half of them reflect an unresolved V gene, and why the rest are absent is not known. V and J calls and clone size follow that table, whereas D and trimming were derived from the DNA. The sample yields about 120,000 clones; roughly 86% were counted once. More than 9% of the sample comes from the top ten.

This TCR was sampled from an adult in good health. Here the chain combines TRBV4-3 and TRBJ1-2; TRBD1 lines up with 8 middle nucleotides. The sequencing used peripheral blood, collected on day 0 of AZD1222 vaccination. The DNA sequence is as follows: TGCGCCAGCAGCCAAGATTCAGGGGGCTTATTGGGGGTCGACTATGGCTACACCTTC. Translation gives CASSQDSGGLLGVDYGYTF.